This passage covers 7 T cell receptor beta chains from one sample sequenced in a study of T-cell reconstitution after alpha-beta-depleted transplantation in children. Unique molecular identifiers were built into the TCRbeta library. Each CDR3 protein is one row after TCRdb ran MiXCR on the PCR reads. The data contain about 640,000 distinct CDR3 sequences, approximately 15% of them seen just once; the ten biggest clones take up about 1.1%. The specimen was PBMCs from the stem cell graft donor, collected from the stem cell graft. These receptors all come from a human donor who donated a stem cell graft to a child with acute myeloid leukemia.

The CDR3 region has the DNA TGTGCCAGCAGCCCCGGACTAGCGGGGGTTAGGTGGAATGAGCAGTTCTTC. Protein: CASSPGLAGVRWNEQFF. The chain uses TRBV6-2 or TRBV6-3 and TRBJ2-1; 13 bases line up with TRBD2. This CDR3 comprises 17 residues. In germline, CDR1 is MNHEY, CDR2 SVGEGT. With 6 bases clipped from V and 7 bases from J, the junction kept 12 bases outside the gene matches.

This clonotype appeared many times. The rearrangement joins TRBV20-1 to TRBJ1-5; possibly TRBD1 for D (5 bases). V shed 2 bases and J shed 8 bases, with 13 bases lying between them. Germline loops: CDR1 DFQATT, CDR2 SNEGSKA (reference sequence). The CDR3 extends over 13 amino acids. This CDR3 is CSARTRAIEPQHF. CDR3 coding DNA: TGCAGTGCTAGAACCAGGGCCATAGAGCCCCAGCATTTT.

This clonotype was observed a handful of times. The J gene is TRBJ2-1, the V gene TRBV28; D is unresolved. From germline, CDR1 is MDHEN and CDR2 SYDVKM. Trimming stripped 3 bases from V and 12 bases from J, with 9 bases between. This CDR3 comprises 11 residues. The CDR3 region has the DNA TGTGCCAGCAGTTTTAGTCTGGGGCAGTTCTTC. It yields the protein CASSFSLGQFF.

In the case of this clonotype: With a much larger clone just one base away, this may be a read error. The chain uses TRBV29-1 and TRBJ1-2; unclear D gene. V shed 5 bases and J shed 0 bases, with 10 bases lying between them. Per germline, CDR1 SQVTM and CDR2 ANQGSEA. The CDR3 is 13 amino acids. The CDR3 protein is CSVLAVANYGYTF. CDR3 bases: TGCAGCGTTTTGGCAGTCGCTAACTATGGCTACACCTTC.

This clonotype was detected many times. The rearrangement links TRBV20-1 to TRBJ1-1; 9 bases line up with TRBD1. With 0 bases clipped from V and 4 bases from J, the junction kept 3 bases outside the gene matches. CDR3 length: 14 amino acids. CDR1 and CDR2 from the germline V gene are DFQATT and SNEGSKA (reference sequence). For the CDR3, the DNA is TGCAGTGCTAGAGATATGACAGGGGGCACTGAAGCTTTCTTT. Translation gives CSARDMTGGTEAFF.

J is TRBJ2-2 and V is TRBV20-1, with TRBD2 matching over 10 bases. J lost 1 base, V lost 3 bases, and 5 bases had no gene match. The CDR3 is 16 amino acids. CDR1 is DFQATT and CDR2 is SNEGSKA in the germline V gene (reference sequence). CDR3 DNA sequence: TGCAGTGCTAGTTCTAGCGGGGGCGAGAACACCGGGGAGCTGTTTTTT. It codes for CSASSSGGENTGELFF.

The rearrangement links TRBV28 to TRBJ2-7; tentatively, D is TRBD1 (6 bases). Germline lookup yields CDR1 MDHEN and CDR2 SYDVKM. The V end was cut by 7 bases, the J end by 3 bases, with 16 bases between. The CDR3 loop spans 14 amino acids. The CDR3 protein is CASMTGPHSYEQYV. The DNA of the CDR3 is TGTGCCAGCATGACAGGCCCCCACAGCTACGAGCAGTACGTC.